In this sample, the clone carrying this T cell receptor (beta chain) turned up once. The V and J ends lost 2 bases and 0 bases respectively, with 11 bases between them. Germline V gene sequence: CDR1 SGHNT, CDR2 YENEEA. The CDR3 totals 16 residues. This specimen comes from a study of T cell changes during pregnancy in multiple sclerosis. The table came from immunoSEQ multiplex PCR; TCRdb's copy has only in-frame clones and leaves some out. The sample yields under 70,000 clones, about 90% seen once. Sequenced material: CD4+ T cells from peripheral blood mononuclear cells, taken in the first trimester of pregnancy. The TCR sequence derives from a female donor with multiple sclerosis, enrolled in a pregnancy study. This chain connects TRBV11-3 to TRBJ1-3; D gene uncertain. The CDR3 region has the DNA TGTGCCAGCAGCTTAAGCGGAGACTACTCTGGAAACACCATATATTTT. Translation gives CASSLSGDYSGNTIYF.